The 5 T cell receptor beta chains below were found in one sample sequenced in a study of cytomegalovirus exposure and HLA in healthy donors. 13 Jbeta primers and 60 Vbeta primers were used for the PCR. Data came from immunoSEQ multiplex PCR; TCRdb stores just in-frame clones and leaves some out. The data contain some 140,000 clones, roughly 76% of them singletons. Sequenced material: PBMCs. The receptors originated from a woman between 40 and 55 years old in good health and CMV-seronegative.

The chain is built from TRBV11-2 and TRBJ2-1; D may be TRBD1 (6 bases). CDR1 and CDR2 from the germline V gene are SGHAT and FQNNGV. The length of the CDR3 is 14 residues. V lost 4 bases to trimming and J lost 8 bases, with 15 bases between them. The CDR3 nucleotides are TGTGCCAGCAGCTACCAAACCCAGGGGTATGAGCAGTTCTTC. Its translation: CASSYQTQGYEQFF.

This chain connects TRBV5-1 to TRBJ2-3; D gene uncertain. Between the trimmed V and J ends, which lost 0 bases and 0 bases, there was a span of 8 bases. The V gene's germline CDR1 is SGHRS and CDR2 YFSETQ. There are 15 residues in the CDR3. CDR3 sequence: CASSLALRSTDTQYF. The CDR3, as DNA: TGCGCCAGCAGCTTGGCGCTCAGAAGCACAGATACGCAGTATTTT.

Regarding this clone: One junction end disagrees with the germline gene, perhaps due to a read error. The chain employs TRBV7-9 and TRBJ2-1; a possible D gene is TRBD2 (5 bases). The CDR3 loop spans 12 amino acids. Germline V CDR1 and CDR2: SEHNR, FQNEAQ (reference sequence). CDR3 residues: CSSSSGGGQQFF. CDR3 DNA sequence: TGTTCCAGCAGCTCAGGCGGAGGACAGCAGTTCTTC.

This clone was found once. This chain connects TRBV6-5 to TRBJ2-5, with TRBD1 identical over 11 bases. The length of the CDR3 is 15 residues. The germline gives CDR1 MNHEY, CDR2 SVGAGI. With V trimmed by 6 bases and J by 5 bases, 8 bases remained unmatched. The CDR3 sequence is CASRTRTGGWETQYF. The CDR3 bases are TGTGCCAGCAGAACAAGGACAGGGGGCTGGGAGACCCAGTACTTC.

The chain links TRBV2 to TRBJ1-4; D ambiguous. The CDR3 sequence is 13 residues long. With 1 base removed from V and 14 bases from J, the gap between germline ends came to 14 bases. Germline V gene data show CDR1 as SNHLY and CDR2 as FYNNEI. The CDR3 DNA reads TGTGCCAGCAGTGAAGTGGAGACCGGTCAGCTGTTTTTT. Residues: CASSEVETGQLFF.